This T cell receptor (beta chain) emerged from a study of shared clonotypes between healthy human individuals. Terminally differentiated effector memory CD45RA+ cells were excluded from the naive CD8 cells, which were CD45RO-negative and positively selected for CCR7. In regard to this clone: Antigen unknown.

Findings of the study overall: Relative to memory subsets, naive subsets generally showed larger estimated richness.

Genomic DNA (from each subset) was split evenly across several immunoSEQ plates. Here immunoSEQ multiplex PCR was the method, and the copy in TCRdb shows in-frame clones only, minus some. This table has fewer than 800,000 clones, roughly nine tenths appearing once. The CDR3 runs to 16 residues. Trimming cost V 5 bases and J 2 bases; bases outside gene matches: 10. CDR1 and CDR2 from the germline V gene are SGHNT and YENEEA. Sequencing was carried out using naive CD8+ T cells sorted from blood. The chain has TRBV11-3 and TRBJ2-3; the match to TRBD1 covers 7 bases. This receptor was taken from a man aged 25-45 years in good health. The CDR3 sequence is CASSRRQGGFTDTQYF. The CDR3 DNA is TGTGCCAGCAGCCGCAGACAGGGTGGTTTCACAGATACGCAGTATTTT.